Below are 5 T cell receptor beta chains sequenced from a single sample in a study of blood T cells in healthy people across ages. PCR was performed a second time for roughly 7 to 12 cycles using a sample-barcoded 5' primer and a J-beta primer mix. TCRdb fed the 5' RACE reads into MiXCR, producing one record per CDR3 protein. The sample includes approximately 800,000 distinct CDR3 sequences, roughly 60% of them seen just once. The sample consisted of blood. Every receptor here comes from a man aged 25-45 years in good health.

The rearrangement links TRBV7-2 to TRBJ1-1; 7 bases are a match to TRBD1. The CDR3 consists of 14 residues. Germline CDR1 SGHTA, CDR2 FQGNSA. After removal of 5 bases from V and 4 bases from J, the junction contained 7 bases not matched to a gene. The CDR3 nucleotides are TGTGCCAGCAGCCTCCGGGACAGCCTCACTGAAGCTTTCTTT. This codes for CASSLRDSLTEAFF.

The CDR3 here is CASSLEASAHNEQFF. The CDR3 DNA reads TGCGCCAGCAGCTTGGAGGCTAGCGCTCACAATGAGCAGTTCTTC. This chain connects TRBV5-1 to TRBJ2-1; D might be TRBD2 (6 bases). CDR3 size: 15 residues. The germline V gene has CDR1 SGHRS and CDR2 YFSETQ. Trimming removed 0 bases from V and 5 bases from J, with 12 bases in between.

V gene TRBV10-3 combines with J gene TRBJ1-2, with 10 bases aligning to TRBD1. This CDR3 comprises 14 residues. V shed 3 bases and J 5 bases; nucleotides not matched to a gene: 3. Germline loops: CDR1 ENHRY, CDR2 SYGVKD. The CDR3 loop is CAISDGDRGYGYTF. Here the CDR3 DNA reads TGTGCCATCAGTGATGGGGACAGGGGTTATGGCTACACCTTC.

The CDR3 bases are TGTGCCAGCAGCCGCGGACTAGCGTCAGCTGAGCAGTTCTTC. It specifies CASSRGLASAEQFF. The chain recombines TRBV7-7 with TRBJ2-1; 9 bases map to TRBD2. V lost 5 bases and J lost 9; bases outside the gene matches: 8. The CDR3 extends over 14 amino acids. Germline V CDR1 and CDR2: SSHAT, FNYEAQ (reference sequence).

This clonotype was detected a few times. The chain joins TRBV5-6 to TRBJ2-1, with 15 bases matching TRBD2. CDR1 is SGHDT, CDR2 YYEEEE, per germline. The trim removed 4 bases at V and 5 bases at J, leaving 7 bases unmatched. The CDR3 sequence is 17 residues long. The CDR3 coding sequence is TGTGCCAGCAGCCCCTACGGACTAGCGGGAGGGGACAATGAGCAGTTCTTC. This encodes CASSPYGLAGGDNEQFF.